Below, 10 T cell receptor beta chains from the same sample are listed, as sequenced in a study of T cell responses to AZD1222 COVID-19 vaccine. Profiled with immunoSEQ multiplex PCR; TCRdb holds only in-frame clones, not every one. Of about 55,000 clones listed, approximately 80% were seen once; the top ten hold just under 5%. This specimen was peripheral blood, taken 28 days after the second AZD1222 dose. These receptors were collected from an adult who received the AZD1222 COVID-19 vaccine.

The table lists this clone with a few counts. The rearrangement joins TRBV5-8 to TRBJ1-1; unclear D gene. The CDR3 totals 13 residues. Trimming took 0 bases from V and 4 from J, leaving 7 bases between them. Per the germline V gene, CDR1 is SGHTS and CDR2 is YDEGEE. The CDR3 loop is CASSLGRGTEAFF. The DNA of the CDR3 is TGTGCCAGCAGCTTGGGTCGGGGCACTGAAGCTTTCTTT. The entire variable domain, with the rest obtained from reference TRBV5-8 and TRBJ1-1, is as follows: EAGVTQSPTHLIKTRGQQATLRCSPISGHTSVYWYQQALGLGLQFLLWYDEGEERNRGNFPPRFSGRQFPNYSSELNVNALELEDSALYLCASSLGRGTEAFFGQGTRLTVV.

The genes are TRBV19 and TRBJ1-1; D ambiguous. Germline-derived CDR1 and CDR2 are LNHDA and SQIVND (reference sequence). V was trimmed by 2 bases and J by 5 bases, leaving 9 bases between them. The CDR3 extends over 13 amino acids. CDR3 nucleotide sequence: TGTGCCAGTAGTATACAAGGAAATACTGAAGCTTTCTTT. It encodes CASSIQGNTEAFF. Full variable domain (remainder filled in from reference TRBV19 and TRBJ1-1): DGGITQSPKYLFRKEGQNVTLSCEQNLNHDAMYWYRQDPGQGLRLIYYSQIVNDFQKGDIAEGYSVSREKKESFPLTVTSAQKNPTAFYLCASSIQGNTEAFFGQGTRLTVV.

This chain joins TRBV1 and TRBJ2-5; the table names TRBD1, a call not compared with the DNA. TRBV1 counts as a pseudogene. The CDR3 spans 21 residues. The CDR3 region is CTSSHSHSAPPGREPGETQYF. CDR3 DNA sequence: TGCACCAGCAGCCACTCGCACTCAGCCCCCCCGGGCAGGGAACCGGGAGAGACCCAGTACTTC.

V and J are TRBV19 and TRBJ2-5; no definite D call. Germline-derived CDR1 and CDR2 are LNHDA and SQIVND (reference sequence). The V end was cut by 0 bases, the J end by 5 bases, with 13 bases between. This CDR3 comprises 15 residues. In nucleotides, the CDR3 is TGTGCCAGTAGTATAGATGGACCCCGTGGTGAGACCCAGTACTTC. Its translation: CASSIDGPRGETQYF.

This chain links TRBV25-1 with TRBJ2-7; the match to TRBD1 covers 10 bases. V lost 8 bases to trimming and J lost 3 bases; unmatched junction nucleotides: 7. Germline V gene sequence: CDR1 MGHDK, CDR2 SYGVNS. The CDR3 has 14 amino acids. The CDR3 here is CASPRDRGNYEQYV. In DNA, the CDR3 is TGTGCCAGCCCCCGGGACAGGGGAAACTACGAGCAGTACGTC.

The genes are TRBV5-1 and TRBJ2-2; maybe TRBD2 (7 bases). V was cut by 6 bases and J by 1 base, with 25 bases left in between. The CDR3 loop spans 19 amino acids. CDR1 and CDR2 from the germline V gene are SGHRS and YFSETQ. The CDR3, as DNA: TGCGCCAGCAACCTTGGGGGGGCGGCAAGCGGGGTGAACACCGGGGAGCTGTTTTTT. Protein sequence: CASNLGGAASGVNTGELFF.

In this sample, this clone turned up once. V and J are TRBV2 and TRBJ2-1; 11 positions agree with TRBD2. The V segment lost 6 bases and the J segment 8 bases; nucleotides outside the gene matches: 9. Germline V gene lookup returns CDR1 SNHLY and CDR2 FYNNEI. This CDR3 has 15 residues. The CDR3 reads CASSPNSGGAYEQFF. The DNA for the CDR3 is TGTGCCAGCAGCCCCAATAGCGGGGGGGCCTATGAGCAGTTCTTC.

The chain couples TRBV5-6 to TRBJ1-4, with 7 bases identical to TRBD1. V dropped 2 bases and J dropped 2; count of bases not matched to a gene: 3. The CDR3 loop spans 15 amino acids. CDR1 and CDR2 from the germline V gene are SGHDT and YYEEEE. In nucleotides, the CDR3 is TGTGCCAGCAGCTTCCAGGGGGGCACTAATGAAAAACTGTTTTTT. Translated, it gives CASSFQGGTNEKLFF.

This clone came up a few times. Other DNA sequences in this sample translate to the same CDR3. V is TRBV2 and J is TRBJ1-5, with TRBD1 matching over 10 bases. The ends lost 6 bases at V and 2 bases at J; junction bases unmatched: 4. The CDR3 is made up of 15 amino acids. Germline V gene data show CDR1 as SNHLY and CDR2 as FYNNEI. In DNA form, the CDR3 reads TGTGCCAGCAGGGGGGACAGGGGAGGCAATCAGCCCCAGCATTTT. This sequence encodes CASRGDRGGNQPQHF.

The chain combines TRBV27 with TRBJ2-6; 9 bases are shared with TRBD1. Germline CDR1 is MNHEY and CDR2 is SMNVEV (reference sequence). The CDR3 contains 17 residues. The V and J ends lost 5 bases and 2 bases, in that order; junction bases with no gene match: 7. Here the CDR3 DNA reads TGTGCCAGCAGTGTCGGACAGGGGTTGGCTGGGGCCAACGTCCTGACTTTC. Translating gives CASSVGQGLAGANVLTF. The full variable domain, in which reference TRBV27 and TRBJ2-6 provide the parts outside the CDR3, is EAQVTQNPRYLITVTGKKLTVTCSQNMNHEYMSWYRQDPGLGLRQIYYSMNVEVTDKGDVPEGYKVSRKEKRNFPLILESPSPNQTSLYFCASSVGQGLAGANVLTFGAGSRLTVL.